This TCR beta chain derives from a study of cytomegalovirus exposure and HLA in healthy donors. Regarding the study as a whole: TCR beta chains numbering roughly 150 were designated cytomegalovirus-associated. Generally TCR sequences proved uncommon, though certain public TCRs appeared in numerous donors.

Nominally healthy donors provided the samples, though records likely missed some immune exposures. This clone was seen once. Its target is not known. It was with 60 Vbeta and 13 Jbeta primers that the PCR ran. Method: immunoSEQ multiplex PCR; TCRdb's copy keeps in-frame clones and lacks some. This sample carries approximately 220,000 clones, roughly four fifths of them seen once, and the ten largest clones take 0.22%. The V end was cut by 0 bases, the J end by 1 base, with 12 bases between. Germline values: CDR1 LGHNA, CDR2 YNFKEQ. The CDR3 has 16 residues. Sequencing was done on a sample of PBMCs. The rearrangement joins TRBV4-2 to TRBJ1-1, with a possible D match to TRBD1 (6 bases). The TCR was taken from a girl aged 2-10 years in good health and CMV-seronegative. DNA for the CDR3: TGTGCCAGCAGCCAAGATCTAGAGACAGGGAACACTGAAGCTTTCTTT. This gives the protein CASSQDLETGNTEAFF.